This T cell receptor (beta chain) comes out of a study of control samples from healthy donors and cancer patients. This clone came up once. Profiled with immunoSEQ multiplex PCR; TCRdb holds only in-frame clones, not every one. The data show more than 60,000 clones, about 89% seen once. Germline V gene data show CDR1 as MDHEN and CDR2 as SYDVKM. CDR3 size: 13 residues. Trimming took off 5 bases at V and 0 bases at J, with 6 bases between the two ends. The sequencing sample was made of PBMCs. This receptor was identified in a woman aged 45-65 years with colorectal cancer. V usage is TRBV28 and J usage is TRBJ2-3; D not resolved. CDR3 residues: CASSPPSTDTQYF. Written as DNA, the CDR3 is TGTGCCAGCAGTCCGCCTAGCACAGATACGCAGTATTTT.